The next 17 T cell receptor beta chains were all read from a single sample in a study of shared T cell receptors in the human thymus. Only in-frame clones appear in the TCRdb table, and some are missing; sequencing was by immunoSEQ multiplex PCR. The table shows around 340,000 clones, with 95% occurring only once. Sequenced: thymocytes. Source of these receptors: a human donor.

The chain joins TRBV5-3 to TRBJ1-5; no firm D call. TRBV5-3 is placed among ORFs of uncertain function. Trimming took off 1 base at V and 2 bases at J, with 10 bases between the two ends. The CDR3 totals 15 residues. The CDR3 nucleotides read TGTGCCAGAAGCTTGTTAGGGTTGGGCAATCAGCCCCAGCATTTT. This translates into CARSLLGLGNQPQHF.

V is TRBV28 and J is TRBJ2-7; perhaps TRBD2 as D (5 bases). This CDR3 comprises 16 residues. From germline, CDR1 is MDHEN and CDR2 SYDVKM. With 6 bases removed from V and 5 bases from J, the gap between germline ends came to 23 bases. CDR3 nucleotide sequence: TGTGCCAGCAGATGTATGCGGGCTAGAAAATATGACGAGCAGTACTTC. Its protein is CASRCMRARKYDEQYF.

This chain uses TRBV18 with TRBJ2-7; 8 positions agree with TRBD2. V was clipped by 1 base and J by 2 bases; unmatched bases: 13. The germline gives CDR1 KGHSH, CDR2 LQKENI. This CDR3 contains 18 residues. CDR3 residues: CASSPLVYGAGGPYEQYF. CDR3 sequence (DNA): TGTGCCAGCTCACCACTCGTTTACGGCGCGGGAGGACCCTACGAGCAGTACTTC.

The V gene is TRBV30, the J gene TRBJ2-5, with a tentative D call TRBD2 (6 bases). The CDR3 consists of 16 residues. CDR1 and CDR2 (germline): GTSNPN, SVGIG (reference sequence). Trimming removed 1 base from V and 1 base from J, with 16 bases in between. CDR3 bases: TGTGCCTGGAGTGAGTACCTAGCGCAATTCCAAGAGACCCAGTACTTC. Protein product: CAWSEYLAQFQETQYF.

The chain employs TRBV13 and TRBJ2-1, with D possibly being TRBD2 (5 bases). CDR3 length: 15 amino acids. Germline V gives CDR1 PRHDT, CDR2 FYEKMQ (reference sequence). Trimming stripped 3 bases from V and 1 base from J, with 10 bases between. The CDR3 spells CASSFRLISYNEQFF. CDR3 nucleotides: TGTGCCAGCAGCTTCCGACTAATATCCTACAATGAGCAGTTCTTC.

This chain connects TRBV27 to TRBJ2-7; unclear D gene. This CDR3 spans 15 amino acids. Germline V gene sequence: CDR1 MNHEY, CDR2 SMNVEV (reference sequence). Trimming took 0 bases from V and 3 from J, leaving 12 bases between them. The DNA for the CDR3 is TGTGCCAGCAGTTTATCGAAACTACCAGACTACGAGCAGTACTTC. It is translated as CASSLSKLPDYEQYF.

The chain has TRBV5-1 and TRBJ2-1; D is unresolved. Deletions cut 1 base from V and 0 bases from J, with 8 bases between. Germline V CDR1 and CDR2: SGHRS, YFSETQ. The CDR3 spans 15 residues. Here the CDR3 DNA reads TGCGCCAGCAGCTTGCTTTTCGGCTCCTACAATGAGCAGTTCTTC. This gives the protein CASSLLFGSYNEQFF.

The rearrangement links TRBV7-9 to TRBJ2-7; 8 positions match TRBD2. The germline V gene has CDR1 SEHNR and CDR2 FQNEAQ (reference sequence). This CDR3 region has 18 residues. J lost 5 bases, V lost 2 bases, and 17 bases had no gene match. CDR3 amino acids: CASSLRAEWSGSIDEQYF. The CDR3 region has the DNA TGTGCCAGCAGCTTAAGAGCGGAGTGGAGCGGGAGTATCGACGAGCAGTACTTC.

The CDR3 is CASSDRTSRETQYF. The DNA for the CDR3 is TGTGCCAGCAGTGACCGGACGTCTCGGGAGACCCAGTACTTC. The chain joins TRBV6-1 to TRBJ2-5; D is uncertain. CDR3 length: 14 residues. Per germline, CDR1 MNHNS and CDR2 SASEGT. The V gene lost 3 bases and the J gene lost 5 bases, with 13 bases spanning the gap.

CDR3 coding DNA: TGTGCCAGCAGTGGGGACAGAGTCAATTTAGGCACAGATACGCAGTATTTT. As protein: CASSGDRVNLGTDTQYF. The V call is TRBV6-1, the J call TRBJ2-3; the match to TRBD1 covers 7 bases. CDR1 and CDR2 (germline): MNHNS, SASEGT. The CDR3 totals 17 residues. The junction had 11 bases not matched to a gene; V was cut back by 4 bases and J by 1 base.

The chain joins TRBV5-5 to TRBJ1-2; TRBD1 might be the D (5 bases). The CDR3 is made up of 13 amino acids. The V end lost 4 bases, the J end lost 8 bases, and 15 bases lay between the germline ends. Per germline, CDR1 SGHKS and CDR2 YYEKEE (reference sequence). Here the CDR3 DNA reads TGTGCCAGCAGCATAGGGACCAGGCGGGGCTACACCTTC. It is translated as CASSIGTRRGYTF.

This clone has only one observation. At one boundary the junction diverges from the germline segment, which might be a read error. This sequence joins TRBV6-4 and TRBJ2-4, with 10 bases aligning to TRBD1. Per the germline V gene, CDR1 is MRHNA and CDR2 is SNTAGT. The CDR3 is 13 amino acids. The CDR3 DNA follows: TGTGCCAGCAGTCAGGACAGGGGGAACACTCAGTACTTC. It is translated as CASSQDRGNTQYF.

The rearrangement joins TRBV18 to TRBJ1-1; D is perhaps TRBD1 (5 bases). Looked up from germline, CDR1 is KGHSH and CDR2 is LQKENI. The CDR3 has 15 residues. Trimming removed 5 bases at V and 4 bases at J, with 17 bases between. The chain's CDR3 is CASSSHTGGGTEAFF. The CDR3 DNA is TGTGCCAGCTCATCCCATACGGGGGGTGGCACTGAAGCTTTCTTT.

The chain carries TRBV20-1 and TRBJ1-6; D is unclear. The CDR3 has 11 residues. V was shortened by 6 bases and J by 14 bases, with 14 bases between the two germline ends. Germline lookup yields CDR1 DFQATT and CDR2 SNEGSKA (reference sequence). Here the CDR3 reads CSAESGGALHF. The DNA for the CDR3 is TGCAGTGCCGAGAGTGGTGGGGCCCTCCACTTT.

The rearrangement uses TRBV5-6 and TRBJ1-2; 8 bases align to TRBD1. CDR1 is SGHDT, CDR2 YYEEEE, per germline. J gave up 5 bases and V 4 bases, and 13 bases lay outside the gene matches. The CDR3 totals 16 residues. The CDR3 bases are TGTGCCAGCAGCGGGGAGGTTCAGGGGGCTCGATATGGCTACACCTTC. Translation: CASSGEVQGARYGYTF.

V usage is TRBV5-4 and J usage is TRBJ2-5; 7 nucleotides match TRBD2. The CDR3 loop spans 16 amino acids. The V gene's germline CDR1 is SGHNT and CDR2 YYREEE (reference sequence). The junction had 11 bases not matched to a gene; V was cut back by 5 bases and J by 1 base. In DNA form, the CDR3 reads TGTGCCAGCAGACCCTCTTCTAGCGGTCCCCAAGAGACCCAGTACTTC. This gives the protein CASRPSSSGPQETQYF.

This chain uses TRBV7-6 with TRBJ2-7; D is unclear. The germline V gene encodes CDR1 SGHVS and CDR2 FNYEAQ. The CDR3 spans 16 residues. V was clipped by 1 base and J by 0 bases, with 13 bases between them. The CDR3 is CASSLGSKPSSYEQYF. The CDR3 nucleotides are TGTGCCAGCAGCTTAGGGTCGAAGCCGAGCTCCTACGAGCAGTACTTC.